This is a list of T cell receptor beta chains from one sample in a study of T-cell reconstitution after alpha-beta-depleted transplantation in children. TCRdb used MiXCR to reprocess the PCR reads, holding one entry per CDR3 protein. The profile shows some 43,000 distinct CDR3 sequences, about 9% of them singletons. This material consisted of PBMCs, mostly from graft donor cells, taken 60 days after TCRalphabeta/CD19-depleted stem cell transplant. These receptor sequences come from a male patient aged 2 to 9 who had a stem cell transplant for chronic granulomatous disease, so the T cells may come from the graft donor. CDR3s include the opening cysteine and the closing phenylalanine or tryptophan. A D gene is named only where the DNA matches it firmly. Expanded clones get a size class; other rows say once, few or many, or leave the size out.

clone_size j_call v_call d_call cdr3_aa cdr3_nt
many TRBJ2-3 TRBV20-1 . CSASARRRTDTQYF TGCAGTGCTTCCGCCCGGCGGCGGACAGATACGCAGTATTTT
few TRBJ2-5 TRBV13 TRBD2 CASRLPGLAGGPPLGGEETQYF TGTGCCAGCAGGCTTCCGGGACTAGCGGGAGGGCCCCCGCTCGGAGGAGAAGAGACCCAGTACTTC
many TRBJ2-3 TRBV20-1 . CSAPNEGGTDTQYF TGCAGTGCCCCTAACGAAGGGGGCACAGATACGCAGTATTTT
medium-sized TRBJ2-7 TRBV20-1 TRBD2 CSARDSLAASDYEQYF TGCAGTGCTAGAGATTCCCTAGCGGCCTCCGACTACGAGCAGTACTTC
many TRBJ2-5 TRBV20-1 TRBD2 CSARTSGETQYF TGCAGTGCCAGGACTAGCGGAGAGACCCAGTACTTC
few TRBJ2-1 TRBV30 . CARSRGPGNEQFF TGTGCCCGCTCCCGAGGGCCAGGCAATGAGCAGTTCTTC
medium-sized TRBJ2-3 TRBV11-2 . CASSSGTLASTDTQYF TGTGCCAGCAGCTCCGGGACATTAGCGAGCACAGATACGCAGTATTTT
many TRBJ2-7 TRBV19 . CASTGTEYYEQYF TGTGCCAGCACCGGGACGGAGTACTACGAGCAGTACTTC
many TRBJ2-7 TRBV2 . CASSEAPPKGQATYEQYF TGTGCCAGCAGTGAAGCGCCCCCTAAAGGACAAGCTACCTACGAGCAGTACTTC
many TRBJ2-2 TRBV3-1 . CASSQGTVNTGELFF TGTGCCAGCAGCCAAGGGACGGTGAACACCGGGGAGCTGTTTTTT
many TRBJ2-7 TRBV27 . CASSFGATGSYEQYF TGTGCCAGCAGTTTCGGGGCCACTGGCTCCTACGAGCAGTACTTC
many TRBJ2-1 TRBV27 . CASSFSSENEQFF TGTGCCAGCAGTTTTTCTAGCGAAAATGAGCAGTTCTTC
many TRBJ1-3 TRBV9 . CASSPRTEFSGNTIYF TGTGCCAGCAGCCCCCGAACCGAGTTCTCTGGAAACACCATATATTTT
few TRBJ2-5 TRBV11-2 . CASSLDPSFQETQYF TGTGCCAGCAGCTTAGATCCGAGTTTCCAAGAGACCCAGTACTTC
many TRBJ2-7 TRBV20-1 TRBD1 CSARDYRQGSYEQYF TGCAGTGCTAGAGATTACCGACAGGGCTCCTACGAGCAGTACTTC
many TRBJ2-2 TRBV20-1 TRBD2 CSATSGTSYTGELFF TGCAGTGCTACTTCGGGGACTAGTTACACCGGGGAGCTGTTTTTT
many TRBJ2-2 TRBV11-2 . CASSWGKTGELFF TGTGCCAGCAGCTGGGGGAAAACCGGGGAGCTGTTTTTT
many TRBJ2-5 TRBV5-1 . CASSGSSGRTEETQYF TGCGCCAGCAGCGGATCCTCCGGAAGGACAGAAGAGACCCAGTACTTC
many TRBJ1-2 TRBV7-2 . CASSLGLNYGYTF TGTGCCAGCAGCTTAGGGCTTAACTATGGCTACACCTTC
many TRBJ2-7 TRBV3-1 . CASSQGLGLEQYF TGTGCCAGCAGTCAGGGGTTGGGCCTCGAGCAGTACTTC
many TRBJ2-7 TRBV7-2 . CASSLVPLGGGEQYF TGTGCCAGCAGCTTAGTACCACTCGGGGGTGGCGAGCAGTACTTC
many TRBJ2-5 TRBV7-9 . CASRASSSRETQYF TGTGCCAGCAGAGCTTCTTCTAGCAGGGAGACCCAGTACTTC
many TRBJ2-5 TRBV28 TRBD2 CASRPPRRGFLETQYF TGTGCCAGCAGGCCCCCCCGGCGGGGGTTTTTAGAAACCCAGTACTTC
. TRBJ2-2 TRBV20-1 . CSARRAVELFF TGCAGTGCTAGAAGGGCGGTGGAGCTGTTTTTT
many TRBJ2-3 TRBV6-6 . CASSLLARDTQYF TGTGCCAGCAGTCTACTGGCTCGGGATACGCAGTATTTT